This TCR beta chain comes out of a study of blood T cell repertoires in COVID-19. TCRdb keeps only in-frame clones here, not all; method: immunoSEQ multiplex PCR. This table has roughly 160,000 clones, roughly 81% appearing once. Germline lookup yields CDR1 SGHRS and CDR2 YFSETQ. The V end lost 2 bases, the J end lost 8 bases, and 10 bases lay between the germline ends. The CDR3 is 13 residues long. The specimen was peripheral blood. This TCR was recovered from a man aged 40-49 years with acute or convalescent COVID-19. V is TRBV5-1 and J is TRBJ1-4; D is unresolved. CDR3 nucleotides: TGCGCCAGCAGCTTCCGGGGAGAGGAAAAACTGTTTTTT. It specifies CASSFRGEEKLFF.